Listed here are 23 T cell receptor beta chains from one sample, sequenced in a study of PD-L1 blockade in urothelial cancer. The table came from immunoSEQ multiplex PCR; TCRdb's copy has only in-frame clones and leaves some out. In the table there are some 42,000 clones, roughly 77% of which are singletons. The sequencing used PBMCs, collected around atezolizumab (anti-PD-L1) treatment. These receptors originate from a man aged 65 to 79 with urothelial cancer.

The J gene is TRBJ2-2, the V gene TRBV9; the match to TRBD2 covers 7 bases. Trimming took 4 bases from V and 3 from J; bases not matched to a gene: 3. Looked up from germline, CDR1 is SGDLS and CDR2 is YYNGEE. The CDR3 is 14 residues long. The CDR3 here is CASSLGGDTGELFF. The CDR3, as DNA: TGTGCCAGCAGCCTGGGGGGGGACACCGGGGAGCTGTTTTTT. The whole variable domain, filled in from reference TRBV9 and TRBJ2-2, reads DSGVTQTPKHLITATGQRVTLRCSPRSGDLSVYWYQQSLDQGLQFLIQYYNGEERAKGNILERFSAQQFPDLHSELNLSSLELGDSALYFCASSLGGDTGELFFGEGSRLTVL.

This clone was seen only a few times. The chain links TRBV2 to TRBJ1-5; D is possibly TRBD1 (6 bases). This CDR3 has 14 amino acids. CDR1 is SNHLY, CDR2 FYNNEI, per germline. V was clipped by 5 bases and J by 6 bases, with 14 bases between them. The CDR3 spells CASSRLRGSQPQHF. In DNA, the CDR3 is TGTGCCAGCAGTCGGTTGAGGGGGAGTCAGCCCCAGCATTTT.

This clone appeared once. J is TRBJ2-3 and V is TRBV7-3, with 8 positions matching TRBD1. The germline V gene encodes CDR1 SGHTA and CDR2 FQGTGA. V was pared by 2 bases and J by 5 bases, with 9 bases of the junction left unmatched. The CDR3 has 16 amino acids. The CDR3 protein is CASSLLGGTGEDTQYF. The CDR3 DNA follows: TGTGCCAGCAGCTTACTAGGTGGGACAGGCGAAGATACGCAGTATTTT.

The chain carries TRBV9 and TRBJ1-1; no clear D. Per germline, CDR1 SGDLS and CDR2 YYNGEE. The CDR3 consists of 15 residues. V was trimmed by 0 bases and J by 0 bases, leaving 9 bases between them. Here the CDR3 DNA reads TGTGCCAGCAGCGTAGGATTGCGGTTGAACACTGAAGCTTTCTTT. Protein: CASSVGLRLNTEAFF.

The chain recombines TRBV5-5 with TRBJ2-1; 11 bases match TRBD2. The CDR3 contains 18 residues. In germline, CDR1 is SGHKS, CDR2 YYEKEE (reference sequence). The V segment lost 0 bases and the J segment 7 bases; nucleotides outside the gene matches: 12. The CDR3 DNA reads TGTGCCAGCAGCTTGGGACTAGCGGGAAAGGGGTATTTGAATGAGCAGTTCTTC. Encoded protein: CASSLGLAGKGYLNEQFF.

The rearrangement uses TRBV11-3 and TRBJ2-1, with D perhaps TRBD1 (8 bases). This CDR3 is built from 18 residues. V lost 2 bases and J 4 bases, leaving 21 bases between the germline ends. Germline V gives CDR1 SGHNT, CDR2 YENEEA. As DNA, the CDR3 is TGTGCCAGCAGCTTATATAGGGACAGGCTAGCGGTATACAATGAGCAGTTCTTC. The encoded protein is CASSLYRDRLAVYNEQFF. Full variable domain (missing parts from reference TRBV11-3 and TRBJ2-1): EAGVVQSPRYKIIEKKQPVAFWCNPISGHNTLYWYLQNLGQGPELLIRYENEEAVDDSQLPKDRFSAERLKGVDSTLKIQPAELGDSAVYLCASSLYRDRLAVYNEQFFGPGTRLTVL.

This chain joins TRBV29-1 and TRBJ2-1, with 9 bases matching TRBD1. The germline V gene encodes CDR1 SQVTM and CDR2 ANQGSEA. The ends lost 6 bases at V and 6 bases at J; junction bases unmatched: 9. CDR3 size: 14 residues. CDR3 sequence (DNA): TGCAGCGTAAAACCGGGACAGGGCATCAATGAGCAGTTCTTC. Its protein product is CSVKPGQGINEQFF.

This clone was seen a handful of times. The CDR3 sequence is CASSFGGGEQFF. The CDR3 coding sequence is TGTGCCAGCAGCTTCGGCGGAGGTGAGCAGTTCTTC. V is TRBV11-2 and J is TRBJ2-1; a weak D match, TRBD2 (5 bases). Trimming stripped 3 bases from V and 9 bases from J, with 9 bases between. In germline, CDR1 is SGHAT, CDR2 FQNNGV. CDR3 length: 12 residues.

J is TRBJ1-2 and V is TRBV6-5, with 8 bases that match TRBD1. The V and J ends lost 7 bases and 8 bases, in that order; junction bases with no gene match: 12. CDR1 is MNHEY and CDR2 is SVGAGI in the germline V gene. This CDR3 contains 14 residues. CDR3: CASTAGTGLKGYTF. DNA for the CDR3: TGTGCCAGCACCGCCGGGACAGGCTTAAAGGGCTACACCTTC.

The chain recombines TRBV12-5 with TRBJ2-7; 12 bases are shared with TRBD2. The V and J ends lost 1 base and 6 bases, in that order; junction bases with no gene match: 16. Germline V gene sequence: CDR1 LGHNT, CDR2 FRNRAP. CDR3 length: 19 amino acids. This CDR3 reads CASGLGHLTSGSGIGEQYF. Here the CDR3 DNA reads TGTGCTAGTGGTTTGGGCCACCTGACTAGCGGGAGTGGAATCGGCGAGCAGTACTTC.

This chain connects TRBV5-6 to TRBJ2-1, with TRBD2 matching 7 bases. Losses at the gene ends were 1 base for V and 5 bases for J; bases not matched to a gene: 15. The CDR3 spans 18 residues. Germline CDR1 and CDR2: SGHDT and YYEEEE. The CDR3 nucleotides are TGTGCCAGCAGCTTGATGGATTGGCGGGAGCATGAAGACAATGAGCAGTTCTTC. Its protein product is CASSLMDWREHEDNEQFF.

This chain links TRBV29-1 with TRBJ2-7; D is uncertain. V dropped 2 bases and J dropped 3 bases, with 8 bases sitting between them. The CDR3 loop spans 12 amino acids. CDR1 and CDR2 (germline): SQVTM, ANQGSEA. The CDR3 DNA sequence: TGCAGCGTTGAAACTGCAGGCTACGAGCAGTACTTC. Translating gives CSVETAGYEQYF.

The CDR3 sequence: CASSGQFGSLGNTIYF. The CDR3 DNA reads as TGTGCCAGCAGTGGACAGTTCGGGAGTTTAGGAAACACCATATATTTT. The V and J genes are TRBV2 and TRBJ1-3; D is perhaps TRBD1 (5 bases). CDR1 and CDR2 (germline): SNHLY, FYNNEI. V dropped 4 bases and J dropped 4 bases, with 17 bases sitting between them. This CDR3 region has 16 residues.

The CDR3 loop reads CASSSGGRVGSNEQFF. CDR3 coding DNA: TGTGCCAGCAGTTCCGGTGGGAGGGTCGGGTCCAATGAGCAGTTCTTC. This chain joins TRBV6-5 and TRBJ2-1, with TRBD2 matching over 7 bases. The germline V gene encodes CDR1 MNHEY and CDR2 SVGAGI. Trimming cost V 4 bases and J 6 bases; bases outside gene matches: 12. The CDR3 extends over 16 amino acids.

The rearrangement joins TRBV5-5 to TRBJ2-5; 14 bases match TRBD2. Per germline, CDR1 SGHKS and CDR2 YYEKEE (reference sequence). This CDR3 region has 17 residues. The V and J ends lost 0 bases and 5 bases, in that order; junction bases with no gene match: 6. DNA of the CDR3: TGTGCCAGCAGCTTGGGACTAGCGGGAGGGCCTGGGGAGACCCAGTACTTC. Its translation is CASSLGLAGGPGETQYF.

The chain uses TRBV7-9 and TRBJ2-7; possibly TRBD2 for D (5 bases). Trimming removed 5 bases at V and 3 bases at J, with 17 bases between. Germline CDR1 reads SEHNR; CDR2 reads FQNEAQ (reference sequence). The CDR3 is made up of 15 amino acids. The DNA of the CDR3 is TGTGCCAGCAGCCAGCGGACCGGCCTGAGCTACGAGCAGTACTTC. This encodes CASSQRTGLSYEQYF.

This clone was detected only a few times. The V call is TRBV2, the J call TRBJ1-5; TRBD1 matches at 7 bases. Germline V gives CDR1 SNHLY, CDR2 FYNNEI. The CDR3 runs to 15 residues. V was pared by 6 bases and J by 4 bases, with 9 bases of the junction left unmatched. Here the CDR3 DNA reads TGTGCCAGCAGCGCCGATTCGACAGGGAATCAGCCCCAGCATTTT. This translates into CASSADSTGNQPQHF.

The rearrangement uses TRBV7-3 and TRBJ2-1; the D gene is possibly TRBD2 (6 bases). V was cut by 5 bases and J by 2 bases, with 28 bases left in between. Germline V gives CDR1 SGHTA, CDR2 FQGTGA. The CDR3 is 20 residues long. CDR3 DNA: TGTGCCAGCAGCAAAACAGGAGTTTATATATCAGCGGGCCCCTACAATGAGCAGTTCTTC. Its protein product is CASSKTGVYISAGPYNEQFF. Variable domain in full (rest from reference TRBV7-3 and TRBJ2-1): GAGVSQTPSNKVTEKGKYVELRCDPISGHTALYWYRQSLGQGPEFLIYFQGTGAADDSGLPNDRFFAVRPEGSVSTLKIQRTERGDSAVYLCASSKTGVYISAGPYNEQFFGPGTRLTVL.

The V gene is TRBV9, the J gene TRBJ2-7; TRBD2 matches 7 bases. Germline trimming cut 0 bases from V and 3 bases from J; bases unmatched to any gene: 6. Germline V lookup: CDR1 SGDLS, CDR2 YYNGEE. The CDR3 is 15 residues long. The CDR3 DNA is TGTGCCAGCAGCGTAGCTGGCGGGAGTAGCTACGAGCAGTACTTC. Translation gives CASSVAGGSSYEQYF.

In this sample, this clone turned up a few times. J is TRBJ1-1 and V is TRBV14; D may be TRBD1 (6 bases). The germline V gene has CDR1 SGHDN and CDR2 FVKESK. The CDR3 totals 13 residues. V lost 1 base, J lost 3 bases, and 6 bases lay in between. The DNA of the CDR3 is TGTGCCAGCAGCCAAGGGGGGCACACTGAAGCTTTCTTT. Residues: CASSQGGHTEAFF. Drawing the rest from reference TRBV14 and TRBJ1-1, the complete variable domain is EAGVTQFPSHSVIEKGQTVTLRCDPISGHDNLYWYRRVMGKEIKFLLHFVKESKQDESGMPNNRFLAERTGGTYSTLKVQPAELEDSGVYFCASSQGGHTEAFFGQGTRLTVV.

V is TRBV11-3 and J is TRBJ2-1, with D unresolved. In germline, CDR1 is SGHNT, CDR2 YENEEA. This CDR3 is 15 amino acids long. V gave up 3 bases and J gave up 3 bases, with 12 bases separating them. CDR3 coding DNA: TGTGCCAGCAGCTTTGGTGGCGGTGGCTACAATGAGCAGTTCTTC. It is translated as CASSFGGGGYNEQFF.

CDR3 DNA: TGCAGCGTTTGCCTTCTGGGACTAGCGGGAGATACGCAGTATTTT. The encoded protein is CSVCLLGLAGDTQYF. The V and J genes are TRBV29-1 and TRBJ2-3; the match to TRBD2 covers 12 bases. The length of the CDR3 is 15 residues. CDR1 and CDR2 from the germline V gene are SQVTM and ANQGSEA. With V trimmed by 5 bases and J by 5 bases, 8 bases remained unmatched.

V gene TRBV27 combines with J gene TRBJ2-6; D is unresolved. The V end lost 2 bases, the J end lost 0 bases, and 17 bases lay between the germline ends. Germline values: CDR1 MNHEY, CDR2 SMNVEV (reference sequence). The CDR3 length is 19 residues. The CDR3 coding sequence is TGTGCCAGCAGTTTAAGGATGGGCAGGCGCAGCTCTGGGGCCAACGTCCTGACTTTC. It codes for CASSLRMGRRSSGANVLTF.